This is a list of T cell receptor beta chains from one sample in a study of OX40 agonist ivuxolimab in advanced cancers. Some clones are missing from TCRdb's copy, which holds only in-frame ones; the method was immunoSEQ multiplex PCR. The table shows roughly 56,000 clones, with around 79% occurring only once. Material: CD4+ or CD8+ T cells sorted from blood, obtained in a trial of the OX40 agonist ivuxolimab. The receptors stem from an adult with an advanced solid tumor such as melanoma, head and neck, liver or kidney cancer. The CDR3 runs from the conserved cysteine through the conserved F or W. Not every row has a clone size; where given, it reads once, few, many or a size class.

v_call: TRBV28; clone_size: NA; j_call: TRBJ1-1; cdr3_aa: CASSLFSGGGQGTEAFF
v_call: TRBV5-1; clone_size: NA; j_call: TRBJ1-6; cdr3_aa: CASSERPARYLHF
v_call: TRBV28; clone_size: NA; j_call: TRBJ1-1; cdr3_aa: CASTTRGRNEAFF
v_call: TRBV5-1; clone_size: NA; j_call: TRBJ1-2; cdr3_aa: CASSLGMGAGDGYTF
v_call: TRBV9; clone_size: once; j_call: TRBJ1-2; cdr3_aa: CASSANTEGGNYGYTF
v_call: TRBV7-2; clone_size: NA; j_call: TRBJ1-1; cdr3_aa: CASSSQGAATEAFF
v_call: TRBV18; clone_size: NA; j_call: TRBJ1-6; cdr3_aa: CASSQKTGNSPLHF
v_call: TRBV5-1; clone_size: NA; j_call: TRBJ2-3; cdr3_aa: CASGLGLPNTDTQYF
v_call: TRBV1; clone_size: NA; j_call: TRBJ2-1; cdr3_aa: CTSSPRGGRAWGPYNEQFF
v_call: TRBV5-1; clone_size: NA; j_call: TRBJ2-3; cdr3_aa: CASSVGQESTDTQYF
v_call: TRBV13; clone_size: NA; j_call: TRBJ2-7; cdr3_aa: CASSPGPRYEQYF